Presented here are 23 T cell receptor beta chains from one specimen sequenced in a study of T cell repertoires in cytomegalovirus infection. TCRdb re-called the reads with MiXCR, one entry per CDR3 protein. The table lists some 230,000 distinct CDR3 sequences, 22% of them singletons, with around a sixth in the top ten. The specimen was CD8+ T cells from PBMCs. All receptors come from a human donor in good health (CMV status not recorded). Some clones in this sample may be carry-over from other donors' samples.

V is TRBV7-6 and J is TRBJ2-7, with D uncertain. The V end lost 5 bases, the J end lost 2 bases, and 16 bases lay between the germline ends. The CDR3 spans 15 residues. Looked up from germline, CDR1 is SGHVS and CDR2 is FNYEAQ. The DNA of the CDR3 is TGTGCCAGCAGCGTTAGACCTGACGGGCCCTACGAGCAGTACTTC. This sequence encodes CASSVRPDGPYEQYF.

The CDR3 sequence: CASSLWRASYEQYF. The CDR3 DNA reads as TGTGCCAGCAGCTTATGGAGGGCCTCCTACGAGCAGTACTTC. The V call is TRBV5-4, the J call TRBJ2-7, with D tentatively TRBD2 (6 bases). Germline lookup yields CDR1 SGHNT and CDR2 YYREEE (reference sequence). With 2 bases removed from V and 0 bases from J, the gap between germline ends came to 9 bases. The CDR3 is made up of 14 amino acids.

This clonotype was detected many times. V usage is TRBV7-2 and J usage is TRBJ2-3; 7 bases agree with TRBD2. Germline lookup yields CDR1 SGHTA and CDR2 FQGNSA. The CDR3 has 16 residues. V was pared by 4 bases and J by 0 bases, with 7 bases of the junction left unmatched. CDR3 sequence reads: CASSSQGGGSTDTQYF. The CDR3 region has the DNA TGTGCCAGCAGCTCCCAAGGCGGGGGAAGCACAGATACGCAGTATTTT.

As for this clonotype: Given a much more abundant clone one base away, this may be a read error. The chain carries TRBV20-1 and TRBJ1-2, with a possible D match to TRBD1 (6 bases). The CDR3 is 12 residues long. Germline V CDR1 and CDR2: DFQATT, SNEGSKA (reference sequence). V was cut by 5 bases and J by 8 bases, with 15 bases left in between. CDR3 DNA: TGCAGTGCTGGTCTTTCGGGGGGCGGCTACACCTTC. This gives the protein CSAGLSGGGYTF.

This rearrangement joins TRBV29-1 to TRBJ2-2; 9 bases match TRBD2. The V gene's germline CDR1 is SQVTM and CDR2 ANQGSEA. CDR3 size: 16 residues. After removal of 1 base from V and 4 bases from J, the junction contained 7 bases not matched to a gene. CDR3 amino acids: CSVEGWSSGATGELFF. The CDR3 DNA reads TGCAGCGTTGAAGGTTGGTCTAGCGGGGCCACCGGGGAGCTGTTTTTT.

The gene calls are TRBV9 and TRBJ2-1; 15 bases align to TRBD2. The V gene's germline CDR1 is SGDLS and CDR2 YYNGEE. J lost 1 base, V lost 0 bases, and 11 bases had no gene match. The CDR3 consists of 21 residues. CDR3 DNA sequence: TGTGCCAGCAGCGTAGGGGGAGGGGGACTAGCGGGGGGAACTTCCTACAATGAGCAGTTCTTC. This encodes CASSVGGGGLAGGTSYNEQFF.

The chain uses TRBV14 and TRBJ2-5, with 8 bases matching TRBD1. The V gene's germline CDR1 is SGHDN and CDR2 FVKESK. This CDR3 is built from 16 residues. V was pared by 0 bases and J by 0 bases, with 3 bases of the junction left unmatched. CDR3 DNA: TGTGCCAGCAGCCAAGATCACAGGGGGTACCAAGAGACCCAGTACTTC. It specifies CASSQDHRGYQETQYF.

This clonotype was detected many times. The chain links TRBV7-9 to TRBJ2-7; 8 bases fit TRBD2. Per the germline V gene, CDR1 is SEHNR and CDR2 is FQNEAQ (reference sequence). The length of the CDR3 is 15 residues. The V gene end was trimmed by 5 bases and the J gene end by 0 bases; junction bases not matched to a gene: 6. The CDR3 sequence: CASSPRGGPSYEQYF. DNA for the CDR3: TGTGCCAGCAGCCCCCGGGGGGGGCCCTCCTACGAGCAGTACTTC.

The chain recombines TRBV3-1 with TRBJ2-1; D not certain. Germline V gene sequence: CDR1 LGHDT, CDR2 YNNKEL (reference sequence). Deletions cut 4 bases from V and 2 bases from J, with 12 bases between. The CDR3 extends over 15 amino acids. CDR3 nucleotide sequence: TGTGCCAGCAGCCGGGTGGGTGTTCCCTACAATGAGCAGTTCTTC. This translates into CASSRVGVPYNEQFF.

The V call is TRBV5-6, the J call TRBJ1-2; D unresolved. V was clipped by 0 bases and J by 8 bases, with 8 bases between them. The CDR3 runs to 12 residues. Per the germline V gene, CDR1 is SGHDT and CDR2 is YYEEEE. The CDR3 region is CASSLDIAGYTF. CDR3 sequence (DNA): TGTGCCAGCAGCTTGGACATCGCGGGCTACACCTTC.

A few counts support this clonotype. CDR3 sequence: CASSPRRGGDTDTQYF. The CDR3 DNA follows: TGTGCCAGCTCACCAAGGAGGGGAGGGGACACAGATACGCAGTATTTT. This chain connects TRBV18 to TRBJ2-3; 7 positions match TRBD2. The CDR3 spans 16 residues. Per the germline V gene, CDR1 is KGHSH and CDR2 is LQKENI. V was clipped by 2 bases and J by 2 bases; unmatched bases: 7.

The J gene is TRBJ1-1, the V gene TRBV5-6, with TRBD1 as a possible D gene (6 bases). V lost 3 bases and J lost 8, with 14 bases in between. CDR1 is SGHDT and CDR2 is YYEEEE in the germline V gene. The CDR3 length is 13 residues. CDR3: CASSWTASAEAFF. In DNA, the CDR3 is TGTGCCAGCAGCTGGACAGCTTCCGCGGAAGCTTTCTTT.

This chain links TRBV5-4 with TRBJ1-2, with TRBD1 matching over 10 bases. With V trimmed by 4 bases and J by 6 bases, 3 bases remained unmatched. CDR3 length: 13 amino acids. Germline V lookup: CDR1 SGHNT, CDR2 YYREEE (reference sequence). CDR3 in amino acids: CASSETGGDGYTF. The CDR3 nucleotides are TGTGCCAGCAGCGAGACAGGGGGCGATGGCTACACCTTC.

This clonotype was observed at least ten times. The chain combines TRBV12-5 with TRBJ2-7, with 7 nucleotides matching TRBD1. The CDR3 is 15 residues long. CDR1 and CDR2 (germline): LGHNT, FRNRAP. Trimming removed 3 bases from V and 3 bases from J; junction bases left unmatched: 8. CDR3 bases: TGTGCTAGTGGTTTCTCCGGGACAGCCAGCTACGAGCAGTACTTC. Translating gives CASGFSGTASYEQYF.

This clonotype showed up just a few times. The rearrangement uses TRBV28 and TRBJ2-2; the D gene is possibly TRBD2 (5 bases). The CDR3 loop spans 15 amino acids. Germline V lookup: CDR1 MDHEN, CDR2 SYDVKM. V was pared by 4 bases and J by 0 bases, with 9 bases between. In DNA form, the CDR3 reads TGTGCCAGCAGTTGGGAGACGTCGAACACCGGGGAGCTGTTTTTT. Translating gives CASSWETSNTGELFF.

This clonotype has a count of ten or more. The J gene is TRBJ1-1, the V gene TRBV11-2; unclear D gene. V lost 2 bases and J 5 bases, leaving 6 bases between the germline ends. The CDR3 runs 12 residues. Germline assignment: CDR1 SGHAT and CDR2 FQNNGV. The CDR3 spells CASSLLETEAFF. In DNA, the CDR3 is TGTGCCAGCAGCTTATTAGAAACTGAAGCTTTCTTT.

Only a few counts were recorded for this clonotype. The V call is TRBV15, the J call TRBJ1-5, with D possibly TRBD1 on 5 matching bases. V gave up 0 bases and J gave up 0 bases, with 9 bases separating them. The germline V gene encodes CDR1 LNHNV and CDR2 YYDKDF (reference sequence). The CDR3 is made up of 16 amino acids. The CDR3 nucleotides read TGTGCCACCAGCAGAGAAAGAGGGGATAGCAATCAGCCCCAGCATTTT. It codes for CATSRERGDSNQPQHF.

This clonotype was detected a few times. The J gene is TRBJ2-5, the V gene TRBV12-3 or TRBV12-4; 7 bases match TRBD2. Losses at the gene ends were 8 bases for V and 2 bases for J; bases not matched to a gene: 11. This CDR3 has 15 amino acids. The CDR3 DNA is TGTGCCAGCGGGGGGGACTACGGGACTCAAGAGACCCAGTACTTC. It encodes CASGGDYGTQETQYF.

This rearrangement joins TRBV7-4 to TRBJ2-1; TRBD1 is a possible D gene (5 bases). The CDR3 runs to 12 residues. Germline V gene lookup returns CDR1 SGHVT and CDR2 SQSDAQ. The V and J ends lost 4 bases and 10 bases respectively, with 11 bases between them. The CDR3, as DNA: TGTGCCAGCAGCTCAGGGTGGCAAGAGCAGTTCTTC. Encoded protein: CASSSGWQEQFF.

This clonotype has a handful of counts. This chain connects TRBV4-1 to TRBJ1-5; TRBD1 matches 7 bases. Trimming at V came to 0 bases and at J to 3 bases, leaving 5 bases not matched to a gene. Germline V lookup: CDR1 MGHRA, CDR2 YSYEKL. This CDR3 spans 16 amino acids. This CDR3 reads CASSQDAGGINQPQHF. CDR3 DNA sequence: TGCGCCAGCAGCCAAGATGCAGGGGGGATCAATCAGCCCCAGCATTTT.

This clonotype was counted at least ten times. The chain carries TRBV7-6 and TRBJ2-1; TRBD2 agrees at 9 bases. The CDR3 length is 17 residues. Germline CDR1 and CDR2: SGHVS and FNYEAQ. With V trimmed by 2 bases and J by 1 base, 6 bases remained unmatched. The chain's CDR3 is CASSLFSGGGSYNEQFF. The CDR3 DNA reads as TGTGCCAGCAGCTTATTTAGCGGGGGTGGATCCTACAATGAGCAGTTCTTC.

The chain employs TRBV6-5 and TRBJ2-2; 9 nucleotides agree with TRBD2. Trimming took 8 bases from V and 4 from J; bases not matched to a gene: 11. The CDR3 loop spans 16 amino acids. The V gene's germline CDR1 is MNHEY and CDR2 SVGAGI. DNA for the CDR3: TGTGCCAGCCACACGGGTATAGCGGGGGTCACCGGGGAGCTGTTTTTT. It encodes CASHTGIAGVTGELFF.

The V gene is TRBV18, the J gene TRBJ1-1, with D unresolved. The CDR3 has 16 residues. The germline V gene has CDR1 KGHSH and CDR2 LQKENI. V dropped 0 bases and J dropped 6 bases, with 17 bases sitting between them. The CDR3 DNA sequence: TGTGCCAGCTCACCACCGGGTATCTTTATGGATTCTGAAGCTTTCTTT. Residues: CASSPPGIFMDSEAFF. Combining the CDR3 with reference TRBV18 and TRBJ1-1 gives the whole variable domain NAGVMQNPRHLVRRRGQEARLRCSPMKGHSHVYWYRQLPEEGLKFMVYLQKENIIDESGMPKERFSAEFPKEGPSILRIQQVVRGDSAAYFCASSPPGIFMDSEAFFGQGTRLTVV.